The subject of this entry is one T cell receptor beta chain. This clone was seen only once. Its antigen is still unknown. Base qualities are not at hand, and no much larger clone is one base apart. These data come from a study of blood T cell repertoires in COVID-19 (dated by TCRdb to between 2020 and 2021). About the full investigation: Samples covering the acute and convalescent phases of COVID-19 were provided by collaborators in the United States, Italy and Spain. The prospective study material was composed of cDNA or gDNA derived from T cells, B-cell-depleted T cells, or PBMCs. Subjects who had been exposed to COVID-19, were actively infected with it, or had recovered from it provided the deeply sampled blood TCRbeta repertoires that made up the dataset. The repertoires were made available in a free public database intended to serve as a resource for research on the immune response to SARS-CoV-2. The samples were drawn from two sources: the first 160 participants of the ongoing ImmuneRACE study, and 1,254 subjects contributed by 6 global collaborators. The sample metadata nearly always contained a de-identified subject ID, COVID-19 status, age in years and sex. Where HLA class I and class II types were available, the types were taken from metadata supplied by the sample provider, not from assay-based typing. Results and caveats for the whole study, not just this receptor: Clinical and demographic metadata were provided uncurated, with the amount varying by source and participant.

Collaborating institutions collected whole blood in K2EDTA tubes following their own protocols. For TCRbeta analysis, collaborators shipped samples in one of three forms: frozen whole blood, isolated PBMCs, or DNA extracted from either of those sample types. At the junction V is shortened by 8 bases and J by 4 bases, with 12 bases in between. Including cysteine and phenylalanine, the CDR3 has 13 amino acids. Left in the record is the CDR3 DNA by itself, 39 bases read in frame from the first base. The CDR1 and CDR2 encoded by the germline V gene (reference sequence) are LGHDT and YNNKEL. TCRbeta CDR3 regions were amplified from genomic DNA by means of the immunoSEQ Assay, a bias-controlled multiplex PCR. The published analysis was carried out like this. Within the assay, amplification of reference gene primers was used to estimate how many nucleated cells each sample contained. To quantify the absolute abundance of each unique TCRbeta CDR3 rearrangement, sequence reads were collapsed and filtered. For each sample, productive Simpson clonality was calculated by taking the square root of Simpson's diversity index across productive rearrangements. Held by TCRdb, this immuneACCESS table contains in-frame sequences only and omits some clones. Under half of the omission traces to an unresolved V gene where checked; the cause of the rest is unknown. V and J calls and clone size are given by that table; D and trimming were obtained from the DNA. For this sample the table gives some 100,000 clones, of which approximately 80% were detected only once. The biggest ten clones account for 5.5% to 8.5% of the sample.

The sequenced material came from peripheral blood. The chain employs TRBV3-1 (or the pseudogene TRBV3-2) and TRBJ1-5, with TRBD1 perhaps the D gene, on 5 matching bases. The origin of this receptor is a woman aged 45-65 years with acute or convalescent COVID-19. The sequenced DNA: TGTGCCAGCGGACCTAGGGGAAATCAGCCCCAGCATTTT. Its translation is CASGPRGNQPQHF.